This TCR beta chain stems from a study of T cell responses to AZD1222 COVID-19 vaccine. The CDR3 totals 13 residues. CDR1 is MNHEY and CDR2 is SVGEGT in the germline V gene. V dropped 1 base and J dropped 12 bases, with 15 bases sitting between them. Profiling relied on immunoSEQ multiplex PCR, and the TCRdb table lists in-frame clones only, not all of them. The data contain tens of thousands of clones, around 88% of them singletons. The receptor's source is an adult who received the AZD1222 COVID-19 vaccine. The input for sequencing was peripheral blood, taken 28 days after the second AZD1222 dose. This sequence joins TRBV6-2 or TRBV6-3 and TRBJ1-1; D ambiguous. The CDR3 bases are TGTGCCAGCAGTTACTACATTAAAGGGAGAACTTTCTTT. It encodes CASSYYIKGRTFF.